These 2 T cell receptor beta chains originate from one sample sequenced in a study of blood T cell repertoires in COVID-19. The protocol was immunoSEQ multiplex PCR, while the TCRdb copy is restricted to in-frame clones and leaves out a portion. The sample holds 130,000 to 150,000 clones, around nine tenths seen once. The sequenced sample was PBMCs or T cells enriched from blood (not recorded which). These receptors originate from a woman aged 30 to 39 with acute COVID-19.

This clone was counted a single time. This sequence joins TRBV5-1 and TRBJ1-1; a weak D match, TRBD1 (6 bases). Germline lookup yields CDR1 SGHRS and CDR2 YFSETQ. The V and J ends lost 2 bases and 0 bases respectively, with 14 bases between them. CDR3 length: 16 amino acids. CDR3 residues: CASSLQGNGVNTEAFF. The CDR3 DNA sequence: TGCGCCAGCAGCTTACAGGGTAACGGAGTGAACACTGAAGCTTTCTTT. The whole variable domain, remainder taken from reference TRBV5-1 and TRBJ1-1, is KAGVTQTPRYLIKTRGQQVTLSCSPISGHRSVSWYQQTPGQGLQFLFEYFSETQRNKGNFPGRFSGRQFSNSRSEMNVSTLELGDSALYLCASSLQGNGVNTEAFFGQGTRLTVV.

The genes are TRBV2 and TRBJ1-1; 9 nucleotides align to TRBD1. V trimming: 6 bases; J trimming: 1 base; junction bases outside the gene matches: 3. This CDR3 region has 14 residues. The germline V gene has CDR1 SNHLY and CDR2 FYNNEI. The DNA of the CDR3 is TGTGCCAGCAGAGGGGGACAGGGGAACACTGAAGCTTTCTTT. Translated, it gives CASRGGQGNTEAFF. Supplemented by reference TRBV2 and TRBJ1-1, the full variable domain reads EPEVTQTPSHQVTQMGQEVILRCVPISNHLYFYWYRQILGQKVEFLVSFYNNEISEKSEIFDDQFSVERPDGSNFTLKIRSTKLEDSAMYFCASRGGQGNTEAFFGQGTRLTVV.